The rows below give T cell receptor beta chains drawn from one sample of a study of CD8 T cells in ankylosing spondylitis. Via MiXCR, TCRdb re-called the 5' RACE reads, giving one row per CDR3 protein. The table lists about 360,000 distinct CDR3 sequences, roughly 22% of them singletons. Sequencing was performed on blood, either unsorted or a sorted T cell fraction (not recorded which). The receptors were gathered from a male donor with ankylosing spondylitis or in good health (not recorded which). The CDR3 runs from the conserved cysteine through the conserved F or W. The D gene is left open where the match is weak. Clone size appears in some rows only: once, few, many, or a class for an expanded clone.

V	D	size	J	DNA	CDR3
TRBV29-1	-	-	TRBJ2-7	TGCAGCAAAGGGCCCCCAGACAGGCCCCACGAGCAGTACTTC	CSKGPPDRPHEQYF
TRBV24-1	-	many	TRBJ2-5	TGTGCCACCAGTGATTTAGGCGAGAAAGGCGTGGAGACCCAGTACTTC	CATSDLGEKGVETQYF
TRBV20-1	TRBD2	-	TRBJ2-1	TGCAGTGCTAGAGATGGGCTAGCGGGGGTCGATGAGCAGTTCTTC	CSARDGLAGVDEQFF
TRBV6-5	-	few	TRBJ1-2	TGTGCCAGCAGTTACGGGCAGGGCGGATTCTATGGCTACACCTTC	CASSYGQGGFYGYTF
TRBV20-1	-	-	TRBJ1-5	TGCAGTGCTAGAGGGCCCGGGACTTCAAGCAATCAGCCCCAGCATTTT	CSARGPGTSSNQPQHF
TRBV15	TRBD2	few	TRBJ2-5	TGTGCCACCAGCCCGGGGGGTGGAGAGACCCAGTACTTC	CATSPGGGETQYF
TRBV20-1	TRBD2	-	TRBJ2-1	TGCAGTGCCCCGACTAGCGGGGGGTTCTTACAGTTCTTC	CSAPTSGGFLQFF
TRBV12-3/TRBV12-4	-	many	TRBJ2-7	TGTGCCAGCAGTGACAGGTTGGCCTACGAGCAGTACTTC	CASSDRLAYEQYF
TRBV30	-	-	TRBJ2-7	TGTGCCTGTGACGGAATCTCCTACGAGCAGTACTTC	CACDGISYEQYF
TRBV7-6	-	-	TRBJ1-6	TGTGCCAGCAGCCCAGGACCCATCGGGAATTCACCCCTCCACTTT	CASSPGPIGNSPLHF
TRBV3-1	TRBD2	-	TRBJ2-1	TGTGCCAGCAGACCTAGCGGGGAAAACAATGAGCAGTTCTTC	CASRPSGENNEQFF
TRBV15	TRBD1	-	TRBJ2-3	TGTGCCACCAGCAGAGACCGGGACAGGGTCGCAGATACGCAGTATTTT	CATSRDRDRVADTQYF
TRBV10-1	TRBD1	few	TRBJ2-7	TGCGCCAGCAGTGACTCCAGGACAGGGGGTAGGGAGCAGTACTTC	CASSDSRTGGREQYF
TRBV28	TRBD2	-	TRBJ2-3	TGTGCCAGCAGTCCTACTAGCGGGGGGTTTGATACGCAGTATTTT	CASSPTSGGFDTQYF
TRBV6-1	TRBD1	few	TRBJ1-5	TGTGCCAGCAGCCAGACAGGGCCCCAGCCCCAGCATTTT	CASSQTGPQPQHF
TRBV7-2	-	-	TRBJ2-7	TGTGCCAGCAGCTTAATCGGCAGGTCGTACGAGCAGTACTTC	CASSLIGRSYEQYF
TRBV29-1	-	-	TRBJ2-1	TGCAGCGTTGAGTCCGGGGCCCACAATGAGCAGTTCTTC	CSVESGAHNEQFF
TRBV28	-	few	TRBJ1-3	TGTGCCAGCAGTCCTTGGGGCTCTGGAAACACCATATATTTT	CASSPWGSGNTIYF
TRBV12-3/TRBV12-4	TRBD1	few	TRBJ1-1	TGTGCCAGCAGTCCCCGGGGACAGGTCGACACTGAAGCTTTCTTT	CASSPRGQVDTEAFF
TRBV20-1	TRBD2	many	TRBJ2-7	TGCAGTGCTAGACCCATGCCGGGGGGGTCCTACGAGCAGTACTTC	CSARPMPGGSYEQYF